Below are 26 T cell receptor beta chains sequenced from a single sample in a study of cytomegalovirus exposure and HLA in healthy donors. 13 Jbeta primers and 60 Vbeta primers were used for the PCR. Assay: immunoSEQ multiplex PCR; the TCRdb copy retains only in-frame clones and omits some. Of approximately 190,000 clones listed, 65% to 85% are singletons. The specimen was PBMCs. All receptors derive from a man between 45 and 60 years old in good health and CMV-seronegative.

This clone came up a few times. The chain employs TRBV18 and TRBJ1-5; D call uncertain. V lost 4 bases to trimming and J lost 0 bases, with 4 bases between them. Germline V gene sequence: CDR1 KGHSH, CDR2 LQKENI. CDR3 length: 13 residues. The CDR3 loop is CASSHYSNQPQHF. The CDR3 DNA reads as TGTGCCAGCTCACACTATAGCAATCAGCCCCAGCATTTT.

The genes are TRBV6-5 and TRBJ1-5; TRBD1 matches at 9 bases. Germline values: CDR1 MNHEY, CDR2 SVGAGI. The V gene end was trimmed by 6 bases and the J gene end by 10 bases; junction bases not matched to a gene: 10. CDR3 size: 14 residues. The CDR3 spells CASSRDREGSPQHF. As DNA, the CDR3 is TGTGCCAGCAGCCGGGACAGGGAAGGGTCACCCCAGCATTTT.

The genes are TRBV15 and TRBJ2-7; 7 bases align to TRBD1. Per the germline V gene, CDR1 is LNHNV and CDR2 is YYDKDF (reference sequence). Trimming took 5 bases from V and 5 from J; bases not matched to a gene: 6. The CDR3 sequence is 13 residues long. The CDR3 DNA reads TGTGCCACCAGCTCGGACAGGACCCACGAGCAGTACTTC. This encodes CATSSDRTHEQYF.

V gene TRBV10-3 combines with J gene TRBJ1-2, with D possibly TRBD1 on 6 matching bases. V was shortened by 6 bases and J by 7 bases, with 21 bases between the two germline ends. The CDR3 totals 15 residues. From germline, CDR1 is ENHRY and CDR2 SYGVKD. CDR3: CAISASSSGEVGYTF. In DNA, the CDR3 is TGTGCCATCAGCGCCTCAAGCTCAGGGGAAGTTGGCTACACCTTC.

V and J are TRBV29-1 and TRBJ1-5; no reliable D call. This CDR3 comprises 13 residues. Germline V gene data show CDR1 as SQVTM and CDR2 as ANQGSEA. Deletions cut 5 bases from V and 1 base from J, with 9 bases between. CDR3 protein: CSVLDGSNQPQHF. In DNA, the CDR3 is TGCAGCGTTCTTGACGGGAGCAATCAGCCCCAGCATTTT.

The chain couples TRBV21-1 to TRBJ1-6; the table's TRBD1 call for D was not verified on the DNA. TRBV21-1 is assigned pseudogene status. The CDR3 is 16 amino acids. CDR3 residues: CASSAGTESYGSPLHF. CDR3 bases: TGTGCCAGCAGCGCCGGGACAGAATCCTATGGTTCACCCCTCCACTTT.

The V gene is TRBV19, the J gene TRBJ2-6; D perhaps matches TRBD2 (7 bases). Germline values: CDR1 LNHDA, CDR2 SQIVND (reference sequence). Trimming shortened V by 3 bases and J by 0 bases, and 12 bases separated the two germline ends. The CDR3 runs 17 residues. CDR3 in DNA: TGTGCCAGTAGTATCCTGGGAGGGGGCTCTGGGGCCAACGTCCTGACTTTC. Translated, it gives CASSILGGGSGANVLTF.

Only one count was recorded for this clone. This chain joins TRBV5-5 and TRBJ2-5, with D perhaps matching TRBD2 (5 bases). The CDR3 contains 17 residues. CDR1 and CDR2 from the germline V gene are SGHKS and YYEKEE (reference sequence). Trimming took 6 bases from V and 5 from J, leaving 26 bases between them. The CDR3 region has the DNA TGTGCCAGCACCAGCCGGGTAGGCGGGTCGTACGGGGAGACCCAGTACTTC. It translates to CASTSRVGGSYGETQYF.

J is TRBJ2-7 and V is TRBV18; 9 nucleotides match TRBD1. This CDR3 contains 15 residues. Germline-derived CDR1 and CDR2 are KGHSH and LQKENI. Germline trimming cut 8 bases from V and 2 bases from J; bases unmatched to any gene: 10. The CDR3 DNA is TGTGCCAGCCAATCCCCGGGACAGGGAGCCTACGAGCAGTACTTC. Translating gives CASQSPGQGAYEQYF.

The CDR3 spells CASSTSQGGLDGYTF. CDR3 coding DNA: TGTGCCAGCAGCACAAGCCAGGGGGGCCTTGATGGCTACACCTTC. This chain uses TRBV7-2 with TRBJ1-2; 7 nucleotides align to TRBD1. The CDR3 extends over 15 amino acids. The germline V gene has CDR1 SGHTA and CDR2 FQGNSA. V lost 5 bases and J lost 6; bases outside the gene matches: 12.

The chain uses TRBV10-3 and TRBJ2-7; TRBD1 is a possible D gene (6 bases). Germline-derived CDR1 and CDR2 are ENHRY and SYGVKD. Deletions cut 3 bases from V and 2 bases from J, with 17 bases between. The CDR3 totals 16 residues. CDR3 sequence: CAISDLKDSEAYEQYF. CDR3 bases: TGTGCCATCAGTGACCTCAAGGACAGCGAAGCCTACGAGCAGTACTTC.

The chain is built from TRBV30 and TRBJ2-2, with 9 nucleotides matching TRBD2. J was trimmed by 1 base and V by 0 bases; bases with no gene match: 12. The length of the CDR3 is 19 residues. Germline-derived CDR1 and CDR2 are GTSNPN and SVGIG (reference sequence). The CDR3 region is CAWSVLSSGIPRNTGELFF. In nucleotides, the CDR3 is TGTGCCTGGAGTGTACTGTCTAGCGGGATTCCTAGGAACACCGGGGAGCTGTTTTTT. Full variable domain (missing parts from reference TRBV30 and TRBJ2-2): SQTIHQWPATLVQPVGSPLSLECTVEGTSNPNLYWYRQAAGRGLQLLFYSVGIGQISSEVPQNLSASRPQDRQFILSSKKLLLSDSGFYLCAWSVLSSGIPRNTGELFFGEGSRLTVL.

This sequence joins TRBV15 and TRBJ2-3; the D gene is possibly TRBD2 (7 bases). The CDR3 consists of 19 residues. Trimming removed 0 bases from V and 2 bases from J, with 21 bases in between. Germline CDR1 LNHNV, CDR2 YYDKDF (reference sequence). The CDR3 nucleotides read TGTGCCACCAGCAGAGAGCTAATGTCGAGGGGGGGTAACACAGATACGCAGTATTTT. This codes for CATSRELMSRGGNTDTQYF.

For this clone: Compared with germline, one end of the junction differs, possibly owing to a read error. This chain connects TRBV7-9 to TRBJ2-7; D gene ambiguous. The CDR3 spans 12 residues. Looked up from germline, CDR1 is SEHNR and CDR2 is FQNEAQ (reference sequence). CDR3 sequence (DNA): TGTTCCAGCACCGACACGAACTACGAGCAGTACTTC. Its protein product is CSSTDTNYEQYF. The whole variable domain, filled in from reference TRBV7-9 and TRBJ2-7, reads DTGVSQNPRHKITKRGQNVTFRCDPISEHNRLYWYRQTLGQGPEFLTYFQNEAQLEKSRLLSDRFSAERPKGSFSTLEIQRTEQGDSAMYLCSSTDTNYEQYFGPGTRLTVT.

This clone appeared once. The chain employs TRBV7-2 and TRBJ2-7; D possibly corresponds to TRBD1 (5 bases). V gave up 2 bases and J gave up 1 base, with 15 bases separating them. Germline CDR1 is SGHTA and CDR2 is FQGNSA. The CDR3 is made up of 16 amino acids. CDR3 in amino acids: CASSLPTDTLSYEQYF. As DNA, the CDR3 is TGTGCCAGCAGCTTACCTACGGACACCCTTTCCTACGAGCAGTACTTC.

The chain has TRBV27 and TRBJ2-7, with TRBD2 matching over 7 bases. Germline assignment: CDR1 MNHEY and CDR2 SMNVEV (reference sequence). This CDR3 comprises 18 residues. The J segment lost 0 bases and the V segment lost 6 bases, leaving 17 bases of the junction unmatched. The CDR3 reads CASRKVGLAETVSYEQYF. Written as DNA, the CDR3 is TGTGCCAGCAGGAAGGTTGGGCTAGCGGAGACAGTCTCCTACGAGCAGTACTTC.

The chain employs TRBV11-3 and TRBJ1-5; D remains unclear. Trimming pared 1 base from V and 0 bases from J, leaving 10 bases between. Germline V gene data show CDR1 as SGHNT and CDR2 as YENEEA. This CDR3 contains 16 residues. CDR3 coding DNA: TGTGCCAGCAGCTTAGTGGGCAGAGCTAGCAATCAGCCCCAGCATTTT. This encodes CASSLVGRASNQPQHF. Variable domain in full (rest from reference TRBV11-3 and TRBJ1-5): EAGVVQSPRYKIIEKKQPVAFWCNPISGHNTLYWYLQNLGQGPELLIRYENEEAVDDSQLPKDRFSAERLKGVDSTLKIQPAELGDSAVYLCASSLVGRASNQPQHFGDGTRLSIL.

The chain joins TRBV10-3 to TRBJ1-5; no definite D call. This CDR3 has 14 amino acids. Germline CDR1 is ENHRY and CDR2 is SYGVKD. V was pared by 0 bases and J by 6 bases, with 9 bases between. The CDR3 sequence: CAISESGGTQPQHF. The CDR3 DNA reads TGTGCCATCAGTGAGTCGGGAGGAACTCAGCCCCAGCATTTT.

The chain has TRBV4-1 and TRBJ1-5, with 8 positions matching TRBD1. With 5 bases clipped from V and 0 bases from J, the junction kept 3 bases outside the gene matches. The CDR3 has 15 residues. Germline V CDR1 and CDR2: MGHRA, YSYEKL. The CDR3 sequence: CASSAGQGSNQPQHF. The CDR3 nucleotides are TGCGCCAGCAGCGCCGGACAGGGTAGCAATCAGCCCCAGCATTTT.

About this clone: The sample contains more than one DNA sequence encoding this CDR3. The chain employs TRBV6-5 and TRBJ1-3, with D possibly TRBD1 on 6 matching bases. CDR1 MNHEY and CDR2 SVGAGI come from the germline V gene. Trimming removed 0 bases at V and 3 bases at J, with 9 bases between. The CDR3 contains 15 residues. CDR3 sequence: CASSYSGGLGNTIYF. The CDR3 nucleotides are TGTGCCAGCAGTTACTCGGGGGGGCTTGGAAACACCATATATTTT.

The chain carries TRBV7-9 and TRBJ2-3; tentatively, D is TRBD1 (5 bases). The CDR3 sequence is 14 residues long. Germline loops: CDR1 SEHNR, CDR2 FQNEAQ (reference sequence). Trimming pared 2 bases from V and 1 base from J, leaving 7 bases between. CDR3 amino acids: CASSLRGGTDTQYF. CDR3 DNA sequence: TGTGCCAGCAGCTTAAGGGGTGGCACAGATACGCAGTATTTT.

This rearrangement joins TRBV30 to TRBJ1-1; perhaps TRBD1 as D (5 bases). Germline V gene sequence: CDR1 GTSNPN, CDR2 SVGIG (reference sequence). The CDR3 is 14 amino acids. The V end was cut by 0 bases, the J end by 4 bases, with 12 bases between. The CDR3 DNA is TGTGCCTGGAGTGTGATGGGGCAGGTCACTGAAGCTTTCTTT. The encoded protein is CAWSVMGQVTEAFF.

V is TRBV10-3 and J is TRBJ2-2; weak D call: TRBD2 (5 bases). V was trimmed by 5 bases and J by 3 bases, leaving 13 bases between them. From germline, CDR1 is ENHRY and CDR2 SYGVKD. The CDR3 contains 15 residues. In DNA, the CDR3 is TGTGCCATCAGTTATGGATCCGGGGACACCGGGGAGCTGTTTTTT. Its translation is CAISYGSGDTGELFF.

V usage is TRBV7-2 and J usage is TRBJ1-6, with D perhaps TRBD1 (5 bases). CDR1 SGHTA and CDR2 FQGNSA come from the germline V gene. Deletions cut 5 bases from V and 8 bases from J, with 13 bases between. The CDR3 is 14 amino acids. CDR3 residues: CASSPGDLHSPLHF. DNA for the CDR3: TGTGCCAGCAGCCCGGGGGACCTTCATTCACCCCTCCACTTT.

The V and J genes are TRBV7-9 and TRBJ2-7; 7 bases map to TRBD1. V trimming: 6 bases; J trimming: 3 bases; junction bases outside the gene matches: 2. The germline V gene has CDR1 SEHNR and CDR2 FQNEAQ (reference sequence). This CDR3 spans 12 amino acids. As DNA, the CDR3 is TGTGCCAGCAGGAGGGACAGCTACGAGCAGTACTTC. The encoded protein is CASRRDSYEQYF.

CDR3 amino acids: CASSDPGEQFF. The CDR3 nucleotides read TGTGCCAGCAGTGACCCCGGGGAGCAGTTCTTC. The J gene is TRBJ2-1, the V gene TRBV6-1, with D uncertain. In germline, CDR1 is MNHNS, CDR2 SASEGT. The CDR3 length is 11 residues. Trimming stripped 3 bases from V and 10 bases from J, with 7 bases between.